This T cell receptor (beta chain) was sequenced for a study of cytomegalovirus exposure and HLA in healthy donors. Study-level points and caveats: The authors enumerated around 150 TCR beta chains as linked to cytomegalovirus. Apart from CMV serostatus, no immune exposure information was available.

The J segment lost 5 bases and the V segment lost 3 bases, leaving 8 bases of the junction unmatched. The CDR3 runs 16 residues. Germline V gene data show CDR1 as SEHNR and CDR2 as FQNEAQ (reference sequence). A single count supports this clone. Its antigen is undetermined. PCR was performed using 60 Vbeta and 13 Jbeta primers. Libraries were prepared by immunoSEQ multiplex PCR; TCRdb keeps only in-frame clonotypes and omits some of them. The table records over 150,000 clones, about 80% of them present only once. The receptor's source is a man aged 45 to 65 in good health and CMV-seropositive. The chain has TRBV7-9 and TRBJ2-7; 12 positions match TRBD2. The sample was PBMCs. The CDR3 DNA reads as TGTGCCAGCAGCTTCTCAACTAGCGGGGGGACCCACGAGCAGTACTTC. Residues: CASSFSTSGGTHEQYF.